This entry lists 20 T cell receptor beta chains sequenced from one sample in a study of regulatory T cells in long-lasting Graves disease. CDR3-region Arm-PCR and iRepertoire HTBI primers produced the TCR beta libraries. One entry per CDR3 protein results from TCRdb running MiXCR on the multiplex PCR reads. The data show about 450,000 distinct CDR3 sequences, less than 20% seen once. As to time point: newly diagnosed GD, antithyroid drugs for less than 3 months. Generation of the TCR library employed RNA extracted from PBMCs. These data were also reused for a study on T cells in Graves' hyperthyroidism and ophthalmopathy.

This specimen consisted of peripheral blood mononuclear cells (PBMCs), obtained at new diagnosis, from a patient treated with antithyroid drugs. Every receptor here comes from a woman aged 25 to 39 with Graves disease.

This clonotype was observed at least ten times. This chain uses TRBV6-2 or TRBV6-3 with TRBJ1-1, with D perhaps TRBD1 (5 bases). Germline V lookup: CDR1 MNHEY, CDR2 SVGEGT. This CDR3 contains 13 residues. V lost 10 bases and J 5 bases, leaving 17 bases between the germline ends. The DNA of the CDR3 is TGTGCCACAGACCGAGGGAGGGGAACTGAAGCTTTCTTT. Amino acid sequence: CATDRGRGTEAFF.

The table lists this clonotype with many counts. This chain uses TRBV3-1 with TRBJ1-5; TRBD1 aligns across 7 bases. Losses at the gene ends were 1 base for V and 4 bases for J; bases not matched to a gene: 7. Germline V CDR1 and CDR2: LGHDT, YNNKEL (reference sequence). The CDR3 sequence is 16 residues long. This CDR3 reads CASSQGPDRENQPQHF. In DNA, the CDR3 is TGTGCCAGCAGCCAAGGCCCCGACAGGGAGAATCAGCCCCAGCATTTT.

V is TRBV15 and J is TRBJ1-5, with TRBD1 identical over 8 bases. Germline V gives CDR1 LNHNV, CDR2 YYDKDF (reference sequence). The CDR3 consists of 15 residues. The trim removed 6 bases at V and 3 bases at J, leaving 7 bases unmatched. CDR3 region: CATSRTGTYNQPQHF. The CDR3 DNA follows: TGTGCCACCAGTCGGACAGGGACCTACAATCAGCCCCAGCATTTT. Using reference TRBV15 and TRBJ1-5 for the parts outside the CDR3, the full variable domain is DAMVIQNPRYQVTQFGKPVTLSCSQTLNHNVMYWYQQKSSQAPKLLFHYYDKDFNNEADTPDNFQSRRPNTSFCFLDIRSPGLGDTAMYLCATSRTGTYNQPQHFGDGTRLSIL.

With regard to this clonotype: Here the CDR3 omits its conserved ending phenylalanine or tryptophan, so a read error is the likely source. The J gene is TRBJ2-6, the V gene TRBV12-3 or TRBV12-4; D call uncertain. The CDR3 covers 13 residues. V dropped 6 bases and J dropped 1 base, with 4 bases sitting between them. The CDR3 here is CASRRSGANVLTL. The CDR3 DNA follows: TGTGCCAGCAGGAGATCTGGGGCCAACGTCCTGACTCTC.

This clonotype has a count of ten or more. The V call is TRBV7-9, the J call TRBJ2-7; no reliable D call. The V and J ends lost 4 bases and 7 bases respectively, with 8 bases between them. Germline loops: CDR1 SEHNR, CDR2 FQNEAQ (reference sequence). The CDR3 is 11 amino acids. The CDR3 DNA reads as TGTGCCAGCAGCTCCCTATTTGAGCAGTACTTC. Translation gives CASSSLFEQYF. Filled out from reference TRBV7-9 and TRBJ2-7, the complete variable domain reads DTGVSQNPRHKITKRGQNVTFRCDPISEHNRLYWYRQTLGQGPEFLTYFQNEAQLEKSRLLSDRFSAERPKGSFSTLEIQRTEQGDSAMYLCASSSLFEQYFGPGTRLTVT.

Remarks on this clonotype: This could be a read error, since a much larger clone is one nucleotide away. J is TRBJ2-1 and V is TRBV12-3 or TRBV12-4; a possible D gene is TRBD2 (6 bases). The CDR3 length is 15 residues. CDR3 nucleotides: TGTACCAGCAGATTACCTGGGACTTACTACAATGAGCAGTTCTTC. As protein: CTSRLPGTYYNEQFF.

Turning to this clonotype: A single base separates this from a much larger clone, so it may be a read error. The chain uses TRBV28 and TRBJ2-1; TRBD2 matches at 12 bases. The CDR3 sequence is 15 residues long. J gave up 10 bases and V 6 bases, and 10 bases lay outside the gene matches. CDR1 is MDHEN and CDR2 is SYDVKM in the germline V gene. CDR3 loop: CASSKGLAGPSEQFF. The CDR3 DNA reads TGTGCCAGCAGCAAGGGACTAGCGGGCCCTAGCGAGCAGTTCTTC.

This clonotype was recorded at least ten times. The CDR3 DNA follows: TGTGCGGGAAGGCGGGATGGCGCCTACGAGCAGTACTTC. This encodes CAGRRDGAYEQYF. The genes are TRBV2 and TRBJ2-7; D possibly corresponds to TRBD2 (6 bases). Germline CDR1 and CDR2: SNHLY and FYNNEI. The CDR3 consists of 13 residues.

The chain has TRBV19 and TRBJ2-2, with 8 bases identical to TRBD1. The V and J ends lost 9 bases and 0 bases, in that order; junction bases with no gene match: 18. This CDR3 region has 19 residues. Germline CDR1 and CDR2: LNHDA and SQIVND (reference sequence). This CDR3 is CASLGTGRSKHPNTGELFF. For the CDR3, the DNA is TGTGCCAGCCTGGGGACAGGAAGGTCCAAACACCCGAACACCGGGGAGCTGTTTTTT.

At least ten counts were recorded for this clonotype. CDR3 sequence (DNA): TGTGCCAGCTCCCTTGCAGCGGGGTCGCACAATGAGCAGTTCTTC. Its translation is CASSLAAGSHNEQFF. The genes are TRBV18 and TRBJ2-1; 7 bases are shared with TRBD2. After removal of 6 bases from V and 5 bases from J, the junction contained 10 bases not matched to a gene. The CDR3 has 15 amino acids. Per germline, CDR1 KGHSH and CDR2 LQKENI. The complete variable domain, with remaining parts taken from reference TRBV18 and TRBJ2-1, reads NAGVMQNPRHLVRRRGQEARLRCSPMKGHSHVYWYRQLPEEGLKFMVYLQKENIIDESGMPKERFSAEFPKEGPSILRIQQVVRGDSAAYFCASSLAAGSHNEQFFGPGTRLTVL.

This rearrangement joins TRBV6-1 to TRBJ2-2, with 10 positions matching TRBD1. This CDR3 contains 16 residues. Germline V gives CDR1 MNHNS, CDR2 SASEGT. With 5 bases clipped from V and 6 bases from J, the junction kept 9 bases outside the gene matches. CDR3 sequence reads: CASSRGDRGRAGELFF. DNA of the CDR3: TGTGCCAGCAGTAGGGGAGACAGGGGGCGGGCCGGGGAGCTGTTTTTT.

Ten or more counts support this clonotype. This chain connects TRBV20-1 to TRBJ2-5; TRBD2 agrees at 12 bases. From germline, CDR1 is DFQATT and CDR2 SNEGSKA (reference sequence). V dropped 1 base and J dropped 5; count of bases not matched to a gene: 8. The CDR3 covers 16 residues. The CDR3 protein is CSARGLAGVVGETQYF. As DNA, the CDR3 is TGCAGTGCTAGAGGACTAGCGGGAGTAGTTGGTGAGACCCAGTACTTC.

This clonotype was seen many times. The chain links TRBV11-3 to TRBJ2-7, with a tentative D call TRBD2 (6 bases). Germline values: CDR1 SGHNT, CDR2 YENEEA. CDR3 length: 13 amino acids. V dropped 3 bases and J dropped 6 bases, with 12 bases sitting between them. CDR3 DNA: TGTGCCAGCAGCTTCGGAGGGAGGAGCGAGCAGTACTTC. Amino acid sequence: CASSFGGRSEQYF.

Regarding this clonotype: The junction differs from germline at one of its ends, possibly a read error. The chain has TRBV3-1 and TRBJ2-2; the match to TRBD2 covers 10 bases. Germline CDR1 and CDR2: LGHDT and YNNKEL (reference sequence). The length of the CDR3 is 16 residues. The CDR3 nucleotides read TGTGCCAGCAGCCGCTGGAGAGCGGGAGGGGCCGGGGAGCCGTTTTTT. Translating it yields CASSRWRAGGAGEPFF.

The table lists this clonotype with a few counts. The chain couples TRBV28 to TRBJ2-2; D perhaps matches TRBD2 (6 bases). Trimming took 9 bases from V and 1 from J, leaving 15 bases between them. CDR1 is MDHEN, CDR2 SYDVKM, per germline. This CDR3 contains 15 residues. The CDR3 loop is CASRAEGENTGELFF. CDR3 DNA sequence: TGTGCCAGTCGAGCGGAGGGCGAGAACACCGGGGAGCTGTTTTTT.

The sample holds a few counts of this clonotype. A much larger clonotype is one base distant, so this may be a read error. This chain uses TRBV5-1 with TRBJ2-1; weak D call: TRBD2 (5 bases). The CDR3 sequence is 16 residues long. Germline lookup yields CDR1 SGHRS and CDR2 YFSETQ. The CDR3 sequence is CASSPATSSEYNDQFF. The CDR3 nucleotides are TGCGCCAGCAGTCCAGCAACTAGTTCCGAATACAATGACCAGTTCTTC.

The chain is built from TRBV6-5 and TRBJ1-4; 9 nucleotides agree with TRBD1. Germline lookup yields CDR1 MNHEY and CDR2 SVGAGI. There are 17 residues in the CDR3. With 2 bases clipped from V and 0 bases from J, the junction kept 4 bases outside the gene matches. CDR3 residues: CASSYRQGGPTNEKLFF. The CDR3 nucleotides are TGTGCCAGCAGTTACCGACAGGGGGGGCCAACTAATGAAAAACTGTTTTTT.

This clonotype has at least ten counts. This chain joins TRBV27 and TRBJ2-5; 11 bases match TRBD2. V shed 7 bases and J 5 bases; nucleotides not matched to a gene: 9. Germline V CDR1 and CDR2: MNHEY, SMNVEV (reference sequence). The CDR3 is 15 residues long. The CDR3 is CASKIGLAGGETQYF. The CDR3 nucleotides read TGTGCCAGCAAAATAGGACTAGCGGGTGGGGAGACCCAGTACTTC.

This clonotype was found many times. The CDR3 coding sequence is TGTGCCAGCTCCCTGACAGGGGAAATCGTTGGGGCCAACGTCCTGACTTTC. Amino acids: CASSLTGEIVGANVLTF. The chain uses TRBV18 and TRBJ2-6; 8 bases line up with TRBD1. The V and J ends lost 6 bases and 3 bases, in that order; junction bases with no gene match: 10. The CDR3 covers 17 residues. Per the germline V gene, CDR1 is KGHSH and CDR2 is LQKENI. Full variable domain (remainder filled in from reference TRBV18 and TRBJ2-6): NAGVMQNPRHLVRRRGQEARLRCSPMKGHSHVYWYRQLPEEGLKFMVYLQKENIIDESGMPKERFSAEFPKEGPSILRIQQVVRGDSAAYFCASSLTGEIVGANVLTFGAGSRLTVL.

This clonotype was observed many times. This chain links TRBV19 with TRBJ2-5, with 8 bases lining up with TRBD2. The trim removed 10 bases at V and 1 base at J, leaving 8 bases unmatched. Germline V gene data show CDR1 as LNHDA and CDR2 as SQIVND (reference sequence). The CDR3 has 14 residues. The CDR3 DNA follows: TGTGCCACTTCTTTAGCGGGACCCCAAGAGACCCAGTACTTC. Translating it yields CATSLAGPQETQYF.